The clone carrying this T cell receptor (beta chain) is medium-sized. Its antigen is not identified. The CDR3 length is 11 residues. The germline V gene encodes CDR1 MNHNY and CDR2 SVGAGI (reference sequence). V shed 7 bases and J shed 6 bases, with 8 bases lying between them. Whole-study results and caveats: Tumor memory CD4+ T cell TCR gene usage was found to cluster with blood and lymph node memory CD4+ cells and with lymph node naive CD4+ cells. Tumor Treg TCRs overlapped most with tumor naive CD4+ cells.

Purified naive CD4+ T cells were depleted of CD25+ Tregs. Constant-region reverse primers amplified full-length variable regions, followed by semi-nested Nested Universal Primer A PCR. Each CDR3 protein is one row after TCRdb ran MiXCR on the 5' RACE reads. The table has 20,000 to 25,000 distinct CDR3 sequences, about 29% seen once; the top ten hold about 2.4%. The rearrangement links TRBV6-6 to TRBJ2-3; perhaps TRBD2 as D (6 bases). The TCR originated in a female donor with breast cancer. The specimen sequenced was tumor-infiltrating naive CD4+ T cells sorted from the breast tumor. Subset meaning: naive CD4+ T cells, CD4+CD45RA+CD25-. CDR3 loop: CASNAGDTQYF. The CDR3 nucleotides are TGTGCCAGCAATGCGGGGGATACGCAGTATTTT.